These 17 T cell receptor beta chains came from one sample sequenced in a study of identical twins. TCRdb redid the calling of the 5' RACE reads with MiXCR, one entry per CDR3 protein. The sample holds around 570,000 distinct CDR3 sequences; nearly 10% are singletons and the top ten take roughly 3%. This sample was shared with a second study, whose subject was yellow fever vaccine responses in identical twins.

The source material was PBMCs. The receptors were sampled from a young woman in good health.

This clonotype was counted ten times or more. The chain employs TRBV3-1 and TRBJ1-1; perhaps TRBD1 as D (6 bases). The germline V gene has CDR1 LGHDT and CDR2 YNNKEL (reference sequence). V lost 6 bases to trimming and J lost 4 bases, with 12 bases between them. CDR3 length equals 13 residues. The chain's CDR3 is CASSPRGGTEAFF. The DNA for the CDR3 is TGTGCCAGCAGTCCTAGAGGGGGCACTGAAGCTTTCTTT.

The chain carries TRBV4-2 and TRBJ2-3; 7 bases align to TRBD2. The ends lost 2 bases at V and 0 bases at J; junction bases unmatched: 14. Germline values: CDR1 LGHNA, CDR2 YNFKEQ. The CDR3 sequence is 19 residues long. In DNA, the CDR3 is TGTGCCAGCAGCCAAATGCTAGCGGAGAAGCATATAAGCACAGATACGCAGTATTTT. It encodes CASSQMLAEKHISTDTQYF.

The chain couples TRBV20-1 to TRBJ1-4; D is unclear. V was clipped by 1 base and J by 8 bases, with 11 bases between them. CDR1 DFQATT and CDR2 SNEGSKA come from the germline V gene (reference sequence). The CDR3 contains 13 residues. CDR3 sequence: CSARGRAYEKLFF. The DNA of the CDR3 is TGCAGTGCTAGAGGAAGAGCATACGAAAAACTGTTTTTT.

This chain links TRBV27 with TRBJ2-3; tentatively, D is TRBD1 (6 bases). CDR3 length: 14 amino acids. V was trimmed by 5 bases and J by 2 bases, leaving 11 bases between them. CDR1 MNHEY and CDR2 SMNVEV come from the germline V gene (reference sequence). CDR3 DNA sequence: TGTGCCAGCAGTCGGACAGAGTACACAGATACGCAGTATTTT. Its protein product is CASSRTEYTDTQYF.

This clonotype was seen ten or more times. The V and J genes are TRBV2 and TRBJ2-7, with 8 bases aligning to TRBD2. Looked up from germline, CDR1 is SNHLY and CDR2 is FYNNEI. Trimming removed 4 bases from V and 2 bases from J; junction bases left unmatched: 4. This CDR3 has 14 amino acids. The CDR3 DNA is TGTGCCAGCAGTGTACCGGGACTAGCCTACGAGCAGTACTTC. As protein: CASSVPGLAYEQYF.

The chain is built from TRBV20-1 and TRBJ2-7; the match to TRBD1 covers 10 bases. CDR3 length: 14 amino acids. V lost 3 bases, J lost 2 bases, and 4 bases stayed unmatched. From germline, CDR1 is DFQATT and CDR2 SNEGSKA (reference sequence). The CDR3 DNA reads as TGCAGTGCTAGCCGGGACAGGGGCCCCTACGAGCAGTACTTC. Protein sequence: CSASRDRGPYEQYF.

This rearrangement joins TRBV5-6 to TRBJ2-5; 10 bases fit TRBD1. Per germline, CDR1 SGHDT and CDR2 YYEEEE. V lost 7 bases to trimming and J lost 5 bases; unmatched junction nucleotides: 8. The CDR3 is made up of 14 amino acids. The CDR3 DNA reads as TGTGCCAGCGGCCCCGGGACAGGGGTGGAGACCCAGTACTTC. This sequence encodes CASGPGTGVETQYF.

The sample holds a few counts of this clonotype. This chain connects TRBV21-1 to TRBJ1-4; the table's D call, TRBD1, has no DNA check behind it. TRBV21-1 is given as a pseudogene. This CDR3 has 16 residues. For the CDR3, the DNA is TGTGCCAGCAGCTCGGGACGTATAGCAACTAATGAAAAACTGTTTTTT. Translated: CASSSGRIATNEKLFF.

This clonotype showed up just a few times. V and J are TRBV27 and TRBJ1-2; the D gene is possibly TRBD1 (6 bases). This CDR3 is 13 amino acids long. Per germline, CDR1 MNHEY and CDR2 SMNVEV (reference sequence). With 6 bases removed from V and 4 bases from J, the gap between germline ends came to 12 bases. CDR3 coding DNA: TGTGCCAGCAGGACAGGTCTATCCTATGGCTACACCTTC. This translates into CASRTGLSYGYTF.

This clonotype was recorded a few times. The chain joins TRBV11-2 to TRBJ2-7, with a weak D call TRBD1 (6 bases). V was clipped by 2 bases and J by 4 bases, with 9 bases between them. The CDR3 sequence is 13 residues long. Germline assignment: CDR1 SGHAT and CDR2 FQNNGV. CDR3 residues: CASSLPRGYEQYF. CDR3 nucleotides: TGTGCCAGCAGCTTACCCAGGGGATACGAGCAGTACTTC.

The chain is built from TRBV6-1 and TRBJ2-7, with D possibly TRBD2 on 6 matching bases. The CDR3 totals 15 residues. In germline, CDR1 is MNHNS, CDR2 SASEGT. V lost 5 bases, J lost 0 bases, and 14 bases lay in between. The chain's CDR3 is CASSPGTRSSYEQYF. For the CDR3, the DNA is TGTGCCAGCAGTCCCGGGACTCGGAGCTCCTACGAGCAGTACTTC.

This clonotype appeared a few times. The chain joins TRBV5-1 to TRBJ2-2, with 7 bases matching TRBD2. The CDR3 loop spans 17 amino acids. V shed 1 base and J 4 bases; nucleotides not matched to a gene: 10. Germline V gene data show CDR1 as SGHRS and CDR2 as YFSETQ. This CDR3 reads CASSLLGGRVPTGELFF. The CDR3 DNA follows: TGCGCCAGCAGCTTGTTAGGCGGGAGAGTACCCACCGGGGAGCTGTTTTTT.

Concerning this clonotype itself: The junction differs from germline at one of its ends, possibly a read error. This chain connects TRBV7-8 to TRBJ2-7; D is undetermined. CDR3 length equals 13 residues. Germline values: CDR1 SGHVS, CDR2 FQNEAQ. The CDR3 protein is CAGSLGGGVEQYF. The CDR3 region has the DNA TGTGCCGGCAGCTTGGGTGGTGGGGTCGAGCAGTACTTC.

A few counts support this clonotype. This rearrangement joins TRBV24-1 to TRBJ2-7; D is unresolved. CDR3 size: 11 residues. The V end was cut by 1 base, the J end by 5 bases, with 2 bases between. Germline CDR1 reads KGHDR; CDR2 reads SFDVKD. The CDR3 DNA is TGTGCCACCAGTGATTTCAACGAGCAGTACTTC. It codes for CATSDFNEQYF.

This clonotype was found a few times. The rearrangement joins TRBV7-8 to TRBJ2-1; possibly TRBD1 for D (5 bases). Germline values: CDR1 SGHVS, CDR2 FQNEAQ. There are 15 residues in the CDR3. V lost 3 bases, J lost 5 bases, and 14 bases lay in between. CDR3 amino acids: CASSLTAMSDNEQFF. In nucleotides, the CDR3 is TGTGCCAGCAGCTTGACAGCTATGTCTGACAATGAGCAGTTCTTC.

This chain links TRBV7-2 with TRBJ2-6; D perhaps matches TRBD1 (6 bases). Deletions cut 4 bases from V and 1 base from J, with 11 bases between. Germline CDR1 is SGHTA and CDR2 is FQGNSA. The CDR3 totals 16 residues. The CDR3: CASSSPGTSGANVLTF. The CDR3 DNA is TGTGCCAGCAGCTCCCCCGGGACATCTGGGGCCAACGTCCTGACTTTC.

V and J are TRBV27 and TRBJ2-5; 8 bases match TRBD2. The V gene end was trimmed by 0 bases and the J gene end by 2 bases; junction bases not matched to a gene: 5. The germline CDR1 and CDR2 sequences are MNHEY and SMNVEV (reference sequence). The length of the CDR3 is 16 residues. This chain's CDR3 is CASSLSLAGPQETQYF. The DNA for the CDR3 is TGTGCCAGCAGTTTATCTCTAGCGGGCCCACAAGAGACCCAGTACTTC.